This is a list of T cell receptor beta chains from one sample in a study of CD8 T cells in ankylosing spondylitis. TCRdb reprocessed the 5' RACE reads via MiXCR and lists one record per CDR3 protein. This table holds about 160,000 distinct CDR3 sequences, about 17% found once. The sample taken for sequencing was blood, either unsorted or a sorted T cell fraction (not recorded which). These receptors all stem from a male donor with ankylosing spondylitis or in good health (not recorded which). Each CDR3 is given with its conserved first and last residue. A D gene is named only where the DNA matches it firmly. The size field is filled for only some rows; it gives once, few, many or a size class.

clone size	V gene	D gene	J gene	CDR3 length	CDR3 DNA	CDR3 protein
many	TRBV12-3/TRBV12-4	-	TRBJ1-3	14	TGTGCCAGCAGTCAAACGCCCTCTGGAAACACCATATATTTT	CASSQTPSGNTIYF
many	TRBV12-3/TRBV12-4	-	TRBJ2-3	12	TGTGCCAGCAGTAGGAGGACAGATACGCAGTATTTT	CASSRRTDTQYF
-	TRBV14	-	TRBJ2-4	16	TGTGCCAGCAGCCTAGCGGGACAGGGCCGGGGAAACATTCAGTACTTC	CASSLAGQGRGNIQYF
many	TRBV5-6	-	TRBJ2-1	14	TGTGCCAGCAGCTTGGACTCGAACTACAATGAGCAGTTCTTC	CASSLDSNYNEQFF
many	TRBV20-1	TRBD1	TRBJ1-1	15	TGCAGTGCGACGAACGCGTTACCAGGGGGAACTGAAGCTTTCTTT	CSATNALPGGTEAFF
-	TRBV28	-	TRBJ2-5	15	TGTGTCAGCAGTTTCGCCGGGACACGCCAAGAGACCCAGTACTTC	CVSSFAGTRQETQYF
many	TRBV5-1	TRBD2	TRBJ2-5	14	TGCGCCAGCAGGACTAGCGGGGCACAAGAGACCCAGTACTTC	CASRTSGAQETQYF
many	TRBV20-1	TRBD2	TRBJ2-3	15	TGCAGTGCGACCCCTAGCGGGAGGGCCACAGATACGCAGTATTTT	CSATPSGRATDTQYF
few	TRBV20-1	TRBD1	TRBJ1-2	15	TGCAGTGCTAGGGCTGGACAGGGAACTAACTATGGCTACACCTTC	CSARAGQGTNYGYTF
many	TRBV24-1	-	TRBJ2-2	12	TGTGCCACCAGTGATTTTGCCGGGGAGCTGTTTTTT	CATSDFAGELFF
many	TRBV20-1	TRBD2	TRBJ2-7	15	TGCAGTGCTTTGGGACTAGCGGAAAACTCCTACGAGCAGTACTTC	CSALGLAENSYEQYF
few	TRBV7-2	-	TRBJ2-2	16	TGTGCCAGCAGCGCAGCCAACAACGTGGGCACCGGGGAGCTGTTTTTT	CASSAANNVGTGELFF
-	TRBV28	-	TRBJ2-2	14	TGTGCCAGCATCAGGCCCGCGAACACCGGGGAGCTGTTTTTT	CASIRPANTGELFF
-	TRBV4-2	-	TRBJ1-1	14	TGTGCCAGCAGTACGAGAGGGGGGAACACTGAAGCTTTCTTT	CASSTRGGNTEAFF
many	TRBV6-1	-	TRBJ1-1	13	TGTGCCAGCAGGGCGGGGGGGAATGGTGAAGCTTTCTTT	CASRAGGNGEAFF
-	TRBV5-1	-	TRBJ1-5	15	TGCGCCAGCAGCTTGGCCGGGAACAGCAATCAGCCCCAGCATTTT	CASSLAGNSNQPQHF
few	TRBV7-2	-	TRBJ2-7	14	TGTGCCAGCAGCTTTTTGGGTCTAGCGTACGAGCAGTACTTC	CASSFLGLAYEQYF
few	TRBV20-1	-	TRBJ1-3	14	TGCAGTGCTAGAGAAGGAGGACCCGGAAACACCATATATTTT	CSAREGGPGNTIYF
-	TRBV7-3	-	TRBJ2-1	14	TGTGCCAGCAGCTTAACACGGGGGGCCGGTGAGCAGTTCTTC	CASSLTRGAGEQFF
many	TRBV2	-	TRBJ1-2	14	TGTGCCAGCAGTGCCGGCAACGGGGACTATGGCTACACCTTC	CASSAGNGDYGYTF
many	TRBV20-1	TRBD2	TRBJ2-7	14	TGCAGTGCTACCAGGACTAGCGGTTTCTACGAGCAGTACTTC	CSATRTSGFYEQYF
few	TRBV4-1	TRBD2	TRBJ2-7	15	TGCGCCAGCAGCCAAACTAGCGGTGGCCCCTACGAGCAGTACTTC	CASSQTSGGPYEQYF
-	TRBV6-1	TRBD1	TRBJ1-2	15	TGTGCCAGCTGCGCCGGGACAGGGTCTACGGGTGGCTACACCTTC	CASCAGTGSTGGYTF
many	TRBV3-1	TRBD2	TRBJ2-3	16	TGTGCCAGCAGCCAAGAATTGGGACTAGCAAGGGATACGCAGTATTTT	CASSQELGLARDTQYF